This TCR beta chain was documented in a study of T cell responses to AZD1222 COVID-19 vaccine. Study-level information: Pooling covered second doses at about 4 or about 12 weeks. Whole-study findings and limits: Every sample of the repertoires postdated the peak T cell response. A reported finding is that nearly half of spike-specific TCRs target unmutated variant regions.

Assay used: immunoSEQ multiplex PCR; TCRdb lists only in-frame clones, some missing. The table has over 55,000 clones, roughly 84% seen once. With 6 bases removed from V and 4 bases from J, the gap between germline ends came to 13 bases. The CDR3 is 14 amino acids. The germline V gene encodes CDR1 SNHLY and CDR2 FYNNEI. Note on this clone: Antigen unknown.

The sequence was collected from an adult in good health. The J gene is TRBJ1-5, the V gene TRBV2, with D possibly matching TRBD1 (5 bases). The sample consisted of peripheral blood, taken on day 0 of AZD1222 vaccination. The CDR3 sequence is CASSPGEGNQPQHF. CDR3 DNA: TGTGCCAGCAGCCCGGGGGAAGGGAATCAGCCCCAGCATTTT.